The 22 T cell receptor beta chains below come from one sample, sequenced in a study of blood T cell repertoires in COVID-19. Method: immunoSEQ multiplex PCR; TCRdb's copy keeps in-frame clones and lacks some. The sample includes about 120,000 clones, 85% to 90% of them seen just once. The sample was peripheral blood. These receptors were taken from a woman between 50 and 59 years old with acute or convalescent COVID-19.

The rearrangement joins TRBV30 to TRBJ2-4, with D maybe TRBD1 (6 bases). CDR3 length: 13 amino acids. Trimming cost V 0 bases and J 11 bases, with 14 bases left between them. Looked up from germline, CDR1 is GTSNPN and CDR2 is SVGIG (reference sequence). As DNA, the CDR3 is TGTGCCTGGAGTGTAAACTCAGGGGACCTTCAGTACTTC. Protein sequence: CAWSVNSGDLQYF.

The gene calls are TRBV5-1 and TRBJ2-2; 11 bases line up with TRBD2. Germline lookup yields CDR1 SGHRS and CDR2 YFSETQ. The CDR3 contains 15 residues. With 1 base clipped from V and 7 bases from J, the junction kept 3 bases outside the gene matches. CDR3 nucleotide sequence: TGCGCCAGCAGCTTGAGTGGACTAGCGGGCGGGGAGCTGTTTTTT. It translates to CASSLSGLAGGELFF.

The chain combines TRBV9 with TRBJ2-1, with a tentative D call TRBD2 (6 bases). Trimming shortened V by 0 bases and J by 1 base, and 8 bases separated the two germline ends. The CDR3 consists of 15 residues. Germline CDR1 reads SGDLS; CDR2 reads YYNGEE. The CDR3 DNA is TGTGCCAGCAGCGTAGTCGGGGGATCCTACAATGAGCAGTTCTTC. Translated: CASSVVGGSYNEQFF.

This chain uses TRBV7-9 with TRBJ1-6; 7 positions match TRBD1. Germline loops: CDR1 SEHNR, CDR2 FQNEAQ (reference sequence). V trimming: 5 bases; J trimming: 10 bases; junction bases outside the gene matches: 5. The CDR3 spans 13 residues. In DNA form, the CDR3 reads TGTGCCAGCAGCATCAACAGGGGATCACCCCTCCACTTT. Amino acid sequence: CASSINRGSPLHF.

V is TRBV30 and J is TRBJ1-1; D is unclear. The germline gives CDR1 GTSNPN, CDR2 SVGIG (reference sequence). This CDR3 region has 14 residues. V lost 5 bases and J 0 bases, leaving 13 bases between the germline ends. CDR3 sequence reads: CAWSSTRMNTEAFF. The CDR3 DNA sequence: TGTGCCTGGTCGTCGACACGGATGAACACTGAAGCTTTCTTT. Based on the CDR3 plus reference TRBV30 and TRBJ1-1, the full variable domain is SQTIHQWPATLVQPVGSPLSLECTVEGTSNPNLYWYRQAAGRGLQLLFYSVGIGQISSEVPQNLSASRPQDRQFILSSKKLLLSDSGFYLCAWSSTRMNTEAFFGQGTRLTVV.

V is TRBV6-6 and J is TRBJ2-2; a possible D gene is TRBD2 (5 bases). This CDR3 is 13 amino acids long. The germline V and J ends were trimmed by 5 bases and 5 bases, with 9 bases remaining between them. CDR1 is MNHNY and CDR2 is SVGAGI in the germline V gene (reference sequence). As DNA, the CDR3 is TGTGCCAGCAGTCCCGGGAATACCGGGGAGCTGTTTTTT. Its protein is CASSPGNTGELFF.

The chain uses TRBV7-2 and TRBJ1-2, with D possibly TRBD1 on 5 matching bases. The CDR3 loop spans 14 amino acids. V was pared by 6 bases and J by 6 bases, with 17 bases between. Germline V lookup: CDR1 SGHTA, CDR2 FQGNSA. The CDR3 DNA follows: TGTGCCAGCAGTCCACGTCCAGGGCCCCATGGCTACACCTTC. Encoded protein: CASSPRPGPHGYTF. The complete variable domain, with remaining parts taken from reference TRBV7-2 and TRBJ1-2, reads GAGVSQSPSNKVTEKGKDVELRCDPISGHTALYWYRQSLGQGLEFLIYFQGNSAPDKSGLPSDRFSAERTGGSVSTLTIQRTQQEDSAVYLCASSPRPGPHGYTFGSGTRLTVV.

The chain joins TRBV13 to TRBJ2-1; TRBD2 aligns across 11 bases. The CDR3 is 18 residues long. V shed 4 bases, J shed 8 bases, and the junction held 16 bases outside the gene matches. The germline gives CDR1 PRHDT, CDR2 FYEKMQ (reference sequence). In nucleotides, the CDR3 is TGTGCCAGCAGCTCCCGCGGGGTAGCGGGAGGGCCTCGCGATGAGCAGTTCTTC. This gives the protein CASSSRGVAGGPRDEQFF. Variable domain in full (rest from reference TRBV13 and TRBJ2-1): AAGVIQSPRHLIKEKRETATLKCYPIPRHDTVYWYQQGPGQDPQFLISFYEKMQSDKGSIPDRFSAQQFSDYHSELNMSSLELGDSALYFCASSSRGVAGGPRDEQFFGPGTRLTVL.

There are a few counts of this clone. J is TRBJ1-2 and V is TRBV6-6; TRBD1 aligns across 9 bases. Per the germline V gene, CDR1 is MNHNY and CDR2 is SVGAGI (reference sequence). V trimming: 5 bases; J trimming: 5 bases; junction bases outside the gene matches: 18. The CDR3 has 18 amino acids. The CDR3 here is CASSHTPERTGEFYGYTF. CDR3 in DNA: TGTGCCAGCAGTCATACCCCCGAGAGGACAGGGGAGTTTTATGGCTACACCTTC.

The chain carries TRBV10-3 and TRBJ1-6, with 8 bases identical to TRBD1. Germline assignment: CDR1 ENHRY and CDR2 SYGVKD. The V and J ends lost 1 base and 9 bases, in that order; junction bases with no gene match: 8. The CDR3 has 16 residues. CDR3 DNA sequence: TGTGCCATCAGTGAGTATCGCGGACAGGGTGGTTCACCCCTCCACTTT. Its protein is CAISEYRGQGGSPLHF.

V is TRBV18 and J is TRBJ2-4; D gene ambiguous. The ends were cut back, 0 bases at V and 3 bases at J, with 15 bases in the middle. The CDR3 sequence is 17 residues long. Germline V gives CDR1 KGHSH, CDR2 LQKENI. The CDR3 loop is CASSPPITIYGKNIQYF. CDR3 sequence (DNA): TGTGCCAGCTCACCACCCATTACCATCTACGGCAAAAACATTCAGTACTTC.

The V and J genes are TRBV9 and TRBJ1-2, with D tentatively TRBD1 (6 bases). The CDR3 is 16 amino acids. Germline assignment: CDR1 SGDLS and CDR2 YYNGEE. Trimming stripped 4 bases from V and 0 bases from J, with 16 bases between. CDR3 nucleotide sequence: TGTGCCAGCAGCTTCCGTCCGGGACATACTAACTATGGCTACACCTTC. Its protein is CASSFRPGHTNYGYTF.

The chain couples TRBV7-2 to TRBJ2-1, with 10 nucleotides matching TRBD2. The V and J ends lost 2 bases and 6 bases, in that order; junction bases with no gene match: 4. This CDR3 contains 15 residues. The germline V gene has CDR1 SGHTA and CDR2 FQGNSA. This chain's CDR3 is CASSLLAGVLNEQFF. DNA for the CDR3: TGTGCCAGCAGCTTACTAGCGGGAGTTCTCAATGAGCAGTTCTTC.

The gene calls are TRBV5-1 and TRBJ2-7; perhaps TRBD2 as D (5 bases). The CDR3 totals 13 residues. Trimming shortened V by 3 bases and J by 3 bases, and 10 bases separated the two germline ends. Germline V gene sequence: CDR1 SGHRS, CDR2 YFSETQ. In DNA form, the CDR3 reads TGCGCCAGCAGCTCCAGGACTGACTACGAGCAGTACTTC. This encodes CASSSRTDYEQYF.

The V call is TRBV5-1, the J call TRBJ1-1; D ambiguous. V lost 4 bases to trimming and J lost 1 base, with 11 bases between them. The CDR3 spans 14 residues. CDR1 SGHRS and CDR2 YFSETQ come from the germline V gene. CDR3 coding DNA: TGCGCCAGCAGCGCCCGGGTTGCGAACACTGAAGCTTTCTTT. Translating it yields CASSARVANTEAFF.

The J gene is TRBJ2-7, the V gene TRBV29-1, with a weak D call TRBD2 (5 bases). The germline CDR1 and CDR2 sequences are SQVTM and ANQGSEA. V was cut by 4 bases and J by 3 bases, with 10 bases left in between. The CDR3 consists of 12 residues. In DNA form, the CDR3 reads TGCAGCGTTGTTAGCGAGATCTACGAGCAGTACTTC. This codes for CSVVSEIYEQYF.

This chain joins TRBV7-2 and TRBJ1-1; 7 bases fit TRBD1. The CDR3 totals 16 residues. With 6 bases clipped from V and 0 bases from J, the junction kept 10 bases outside the gene matches. The germline V gene encodes CDR1 SGHTA and CDR2 FQGNSA. The CDR3 DNA follows: TGTGCCAGCAGGGCCCCAGGGGGTCTAATGAACACTGAAGCTTTCTTT. Translating gives CASRAPGGLMNTEAFF.

V is TRBV29-1 and J is TRBJ2-1; D might be TRBD1 (6 bases). Trimming stripped 2 bases from V and 6 bases from J, with 17 bases between. The V gene's germline CDR1 is SQVTM and CDR2 ANQGSEA. The CDR3 length is 15 residues. The CDR3 coding sequence is TGCAGCGTTGAAAGAATCGGGACATTTCCCAATGAGCAGTTCTTC. Protein: CSVERIGTFPNEQFF.

The genes are TRBV10-2 and TRBJ2-1; possible D gene TRBD1, 5 bases. CDR3 size: 12 residues. Germline values: CDR1 WSHSY, CDR2 SAAADI. The V and J ends lost 9 bases and 8 bases respectively, with 14 bases between them. CDR3 sequence: CASLGWGHEQFF. The CDR3 nucleotides are TGCGCCAGTCTAGGTTGGGGCCATGAGCAGTTCTTC.

V usage is TRBV19 and J usage is TRBJ1-2; TRBD1 matches 11 bases. This CDR3 contains 16 residues. CDR1 is LNHDA and CDR2 is SQIVND in the germline V gene (reference sequence). With V trimmed by 3 bases and J by 3 bases, 6 bases remained unmatched. The DNA for the CDR3 is TGTGCCAGTAGTATCGAATGGGGACAGGGGGACTATGGCTACACCTTC. Its protein product is CASSIEWGQGDYGYTF.

CDR3 coding DNA: TGCAGTGCTAGTCCCGGGGAACCCAATGAAAAACTGTTTTTT. This codes for CSASPGEPNEKLFF. The V and J genes are TRBV20-1 and TRBJ1-4; D uncertain. The CDR3 sequence is 14 residues long. Germline CDR1 DFQATT, CDR2 SNEGSKA (reference sequence). Trimming cost V 3 bases and J 5 bases, with 13 bases left between them.

This chain links TRBV6-5 with TRBJ1-2; D is possibly TRBD1 (5 bases). Trimming removed 10 bases at V and 4 bases at J, with 16 bases between. In germline, CDR1 is MNHEY, CDR2 SVGAGI. The CDR3 is made up of 13 amino acids. Here the CDR3 reads CAIKTQGVYGYTF. In DNA, the CDR3 is TGTGCCATCAAAACCCAGGGTGTCTATGGCTACACCTTC.